This T cell receptor (beta chain) was documented in a study of blood T cells in healthy people across ages. This clonotype has just a few counts. Sample-barcoded 5' priming and a J-beta primer mix drove a second PCR of about 7 to 11 cycles. TCRdb itself ran the 5' RACE reads through MiXCR, one entry per CDR3 protein. The data contain about 730,000 distinct CDR3 sequences, around 40% of them seen just once; the ten biggest clones take up approximately 22%. The CDR3 totals 14 residues. Germline V CDR1 and CDR2: DFQATT, SNEGSKA (reference sequence). Trimming pared 5 bases from V and 2 bases from J, leaving 13 bases between.

The V gene is TRBV20-1, the J gene TRBJ1-5; no firm D call. Input material: blood. This receptor was identified in a woman aged 60-75 years in good health. CDR3 region: CSAQRRVGNQPQHF. The DNA of the CDR3 is TGCAGTGCTCAGAGGCGAGTAGGCAATCAGCCCCAGCATTTT.